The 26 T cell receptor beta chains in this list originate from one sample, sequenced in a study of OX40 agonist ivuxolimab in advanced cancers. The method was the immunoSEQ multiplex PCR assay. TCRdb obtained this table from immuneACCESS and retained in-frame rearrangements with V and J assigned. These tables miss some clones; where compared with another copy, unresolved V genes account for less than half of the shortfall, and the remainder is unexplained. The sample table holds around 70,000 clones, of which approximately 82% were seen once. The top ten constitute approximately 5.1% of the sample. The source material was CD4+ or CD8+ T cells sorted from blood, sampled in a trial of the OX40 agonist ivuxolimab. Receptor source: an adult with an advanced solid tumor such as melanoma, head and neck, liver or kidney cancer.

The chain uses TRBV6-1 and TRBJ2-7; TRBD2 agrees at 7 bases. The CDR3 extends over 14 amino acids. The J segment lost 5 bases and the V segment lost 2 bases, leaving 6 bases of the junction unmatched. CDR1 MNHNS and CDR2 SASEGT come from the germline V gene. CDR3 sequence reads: CASSESFAGDEQYF. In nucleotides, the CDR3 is TGTGCCAGCAGTGAAAGCTTTGCGGGGGACGAGCAGTACTTC.

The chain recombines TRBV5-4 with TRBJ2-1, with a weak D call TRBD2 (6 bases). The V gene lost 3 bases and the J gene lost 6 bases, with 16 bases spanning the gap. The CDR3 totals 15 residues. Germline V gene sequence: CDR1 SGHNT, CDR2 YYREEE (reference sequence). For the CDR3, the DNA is TGTGCCAGCAGCTCGGGACTCCCTAACGGCAATGAGCAGTTCTTC. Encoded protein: CASSSGLPNGNEQFF.

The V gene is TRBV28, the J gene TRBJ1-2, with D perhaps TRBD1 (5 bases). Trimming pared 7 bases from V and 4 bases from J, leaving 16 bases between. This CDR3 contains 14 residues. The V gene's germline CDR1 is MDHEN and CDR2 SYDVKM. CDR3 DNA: TGTGCCAGCAACCCAGCGGGGGGTGGCTATGGCTACACCTTC. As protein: CASNPAGGGYGYTF.

The CDR3 sequence: CASSLSETQYF. The CDR3 nucleotides are TGTGCCAGCAGCTTAAGTGAGACCCAGTACTTC. V is TRBV7-8 and J is TRBJ2-5; D is unclear. Trimming removed 2 bases at V and 5 bases at J, with 3 bases between. Germline CDR1 reads SGHVS; CDR2 reads FQNEAQ. The CDR3 totals 11 residues.

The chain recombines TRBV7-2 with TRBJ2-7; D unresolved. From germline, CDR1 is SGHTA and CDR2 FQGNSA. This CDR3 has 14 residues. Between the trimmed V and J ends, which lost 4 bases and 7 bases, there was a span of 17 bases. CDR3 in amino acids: CASSYITGSREQYF. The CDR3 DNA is TGTGCCAGCAGCTACATAACTGGGTCGAGGGAGCAGTACTTC.

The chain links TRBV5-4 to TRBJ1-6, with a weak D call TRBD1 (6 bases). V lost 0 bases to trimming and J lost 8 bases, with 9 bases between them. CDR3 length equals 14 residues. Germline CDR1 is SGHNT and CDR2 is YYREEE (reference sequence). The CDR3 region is CASSLDPGDSPLHF. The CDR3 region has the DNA TGTGCCAGCAGCTTGGATCCAGGGGATTCACCCCTCCACTTT.

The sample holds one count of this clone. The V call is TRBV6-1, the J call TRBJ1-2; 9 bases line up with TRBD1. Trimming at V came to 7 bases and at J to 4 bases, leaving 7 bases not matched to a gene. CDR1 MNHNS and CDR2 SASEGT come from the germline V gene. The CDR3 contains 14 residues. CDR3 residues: CASTGPGQGYGYTF. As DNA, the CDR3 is TGTGCCAGCACTGGACCGGGACAGGGCTATGGCTACACCTTC.

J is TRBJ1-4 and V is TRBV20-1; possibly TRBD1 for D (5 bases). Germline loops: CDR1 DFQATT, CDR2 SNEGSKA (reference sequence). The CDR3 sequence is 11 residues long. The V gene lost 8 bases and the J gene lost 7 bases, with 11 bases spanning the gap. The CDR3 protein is CSMDISEKLFF. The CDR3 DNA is TGCAGTATGGACATCTCTGAAAAACTGTTTTTT.

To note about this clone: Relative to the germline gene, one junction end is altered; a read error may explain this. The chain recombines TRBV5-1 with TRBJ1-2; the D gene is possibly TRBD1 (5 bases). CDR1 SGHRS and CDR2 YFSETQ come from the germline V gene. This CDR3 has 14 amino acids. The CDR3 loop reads CVSSLDGGIYGYTF. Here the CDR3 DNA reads TGCGTCAGCAGCTTGGACGGGGGTATCTATGGCTACACCTTC.

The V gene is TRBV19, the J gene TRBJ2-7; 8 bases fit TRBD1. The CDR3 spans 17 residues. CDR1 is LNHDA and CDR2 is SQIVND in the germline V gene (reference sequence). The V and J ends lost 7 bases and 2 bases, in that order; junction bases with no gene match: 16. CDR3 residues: CASTLEHGQGSPYEQYF. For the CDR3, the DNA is TGTGCCAGTACCCTCGAACACGGACAGGGAAGCCCCTACGAGCAGTACTTC.

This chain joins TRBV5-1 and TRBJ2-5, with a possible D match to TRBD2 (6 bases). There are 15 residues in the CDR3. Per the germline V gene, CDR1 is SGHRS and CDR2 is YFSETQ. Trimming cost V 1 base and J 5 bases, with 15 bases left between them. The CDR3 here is CASSLIAGMGETQYF. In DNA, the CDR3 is TGCGCCAGCAGCTTGATCGCGGGGATGGGGGAGACCCAGTACTTC.

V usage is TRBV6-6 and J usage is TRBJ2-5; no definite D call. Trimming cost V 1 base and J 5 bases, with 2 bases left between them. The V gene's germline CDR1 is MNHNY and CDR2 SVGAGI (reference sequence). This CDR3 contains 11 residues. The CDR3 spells CASSYLETQYF. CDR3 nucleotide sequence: TGTGCCAGCAGTTACTTGGAGACCCAGTACTTC.

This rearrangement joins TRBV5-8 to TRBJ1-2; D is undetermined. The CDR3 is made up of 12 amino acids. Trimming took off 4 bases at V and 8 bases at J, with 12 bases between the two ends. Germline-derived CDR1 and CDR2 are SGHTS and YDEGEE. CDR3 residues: CASSPLNGGYTF. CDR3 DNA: TGTGCCAGCAGCCCCTTGAATGGAGGCTACACCTTC.

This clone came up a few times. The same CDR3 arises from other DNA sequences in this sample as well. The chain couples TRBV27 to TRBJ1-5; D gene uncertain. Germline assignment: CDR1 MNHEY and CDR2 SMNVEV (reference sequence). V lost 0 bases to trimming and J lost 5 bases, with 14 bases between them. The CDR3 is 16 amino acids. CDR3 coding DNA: TGTGCCAGCAGTTTATCGATGACCGTTCCAGATCAGCCCCAGCATTTT. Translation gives CASSLSMTVPDQPQHF.

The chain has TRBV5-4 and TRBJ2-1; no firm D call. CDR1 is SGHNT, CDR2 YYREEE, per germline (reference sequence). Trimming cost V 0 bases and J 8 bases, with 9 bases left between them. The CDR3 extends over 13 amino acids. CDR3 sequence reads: CASSLVGVDEQFF. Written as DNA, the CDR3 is TGTGCCAGCAGCTTGGTTGGGGTGGATGAGCAGTTCTTC.

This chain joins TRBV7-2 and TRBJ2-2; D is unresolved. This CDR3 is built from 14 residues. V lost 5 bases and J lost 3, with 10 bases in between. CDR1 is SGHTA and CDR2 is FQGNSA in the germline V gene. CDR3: CASSADWYTGELFF. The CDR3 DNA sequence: TGTGCCAGCAGCGCGGATTGGTACACCGGGGAGCTGTTTTTT. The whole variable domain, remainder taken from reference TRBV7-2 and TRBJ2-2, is GAGVSQSPSNKVTEKGKDVELRCDPISGHTALYWYRQSLGQGLEFLIYFQGNSAPDKSGLPSDRFSAERTGGSVSTLTIQRTQQEDSAVYLCASSADWYTGELFFGEGSRLTVL.

The CDR3 reads CASTREMNTEAFF. CDR3 DNA sequence: TGCGCCAGCACAAGGGAAATGAACACTGAAGCTTTCTTT. This chain links TRBV5-1 with TRBJ1-1; D not certain. This CDR3 comprises 13 residues. The germline CDR1 and CDR2 sequences are SGHRS and YFSETQ. V was trimmed by 6 bases and J by 0 bases, leaving 9 bases between them.

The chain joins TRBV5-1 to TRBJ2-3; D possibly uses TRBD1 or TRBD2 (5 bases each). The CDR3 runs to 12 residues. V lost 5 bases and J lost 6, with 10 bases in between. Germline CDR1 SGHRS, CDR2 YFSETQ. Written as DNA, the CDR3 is TGCGCCAGCAGAGAAGAGGGGGATACGCAGTATTTT. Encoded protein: CASREEGDTQYF.

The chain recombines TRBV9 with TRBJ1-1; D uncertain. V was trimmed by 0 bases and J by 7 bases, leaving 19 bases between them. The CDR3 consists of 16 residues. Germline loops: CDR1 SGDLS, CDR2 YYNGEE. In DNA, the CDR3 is TGTGCCAGCAGCGTAGGCGCCCAAATTCCCCCGGGTGAAGCTTTCTTT. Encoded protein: CASSVGAQIPPGEAFF.

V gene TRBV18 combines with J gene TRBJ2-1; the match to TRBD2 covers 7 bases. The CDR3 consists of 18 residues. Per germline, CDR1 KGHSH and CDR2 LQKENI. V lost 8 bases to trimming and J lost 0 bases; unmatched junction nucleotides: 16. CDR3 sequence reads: CASLTPRSSGNSYNEQFF. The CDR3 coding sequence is TGTGCCAGCCTCACCCCAAGGTCTAGCGGAAACTCCTACAATGAGCAGTTCTTC.

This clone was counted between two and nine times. CDR3 loop: CASSQVWSQSEKLFF. DNA of the CDR3: TGCGCCAGCAGCCAAGTGTGGTCCCAGTCCGAAAAACTGTTTTTT. The rearrangement joins TRBV4-1 to TRBJ1-4; D unresolved. V lost 1 base and J lost 8, with 14 bases in between. This CDR3 comprises 15 residues. The germline V gene encodes CDR1 MGHRA and CDR2 YSYEKL.

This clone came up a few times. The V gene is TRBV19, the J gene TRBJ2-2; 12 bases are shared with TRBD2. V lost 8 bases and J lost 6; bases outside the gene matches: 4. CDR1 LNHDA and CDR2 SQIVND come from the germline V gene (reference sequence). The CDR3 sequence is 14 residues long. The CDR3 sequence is CASALAGGSGELFF. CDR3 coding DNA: TGTGCCAGTGCTCTAGCGGGAGGGTCCGGGGAGCTGTTTTTT.

CDR3 region: CASSSDRVYEQYF. CDR3 sequence (DNA): TGTGCCAGCAGCTCGGACAGGGTCTACGAGCAGTACTTC. The chain uses TRBV11-2 and TRBJ2-7; 8 nucleotides match TRBD1. V trimming: 4 bases; J trimming: 3 bases; junction bases outside the gene matches: 2. This CDR3 contains 13 residues. The germline V gene has CDR1 SGHAT and CDR2 FQNNGV.

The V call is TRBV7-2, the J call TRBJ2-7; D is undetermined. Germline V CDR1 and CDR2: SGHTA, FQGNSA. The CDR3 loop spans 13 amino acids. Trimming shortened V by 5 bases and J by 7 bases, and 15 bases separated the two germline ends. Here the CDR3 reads CASSTGQFLEQYF. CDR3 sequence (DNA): TGTGCCAGCAGCACTGGGCAGTTTCTAGAGCAGTACTTC.

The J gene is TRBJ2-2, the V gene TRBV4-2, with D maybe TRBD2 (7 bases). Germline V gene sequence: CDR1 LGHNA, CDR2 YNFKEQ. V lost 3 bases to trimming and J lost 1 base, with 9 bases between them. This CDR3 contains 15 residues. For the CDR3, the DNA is TGTGCCAGCAGCCAGAGGGGGGGGAACACCGGGGAGCTGTTTTTT. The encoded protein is CASSQRGGNTGELFF.

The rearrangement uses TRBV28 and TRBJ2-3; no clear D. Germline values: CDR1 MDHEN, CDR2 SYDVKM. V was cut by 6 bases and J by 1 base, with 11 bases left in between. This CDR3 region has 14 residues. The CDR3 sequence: CASSQTGRTDTQYF. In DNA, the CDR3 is TGTGCCAGCAGCCAAACGGGTCGCACAGATACGCAGTATTTT.